Below, 4 T cell receptor beta chains from the same sample are listed, as sequenced in a study of T cell clonality in common variable immunodeficiency. TCRdb's table, derived via immunoSEQ multiplex PCR, lists solely in-frame clones and lacks some. The sample shows 8,500 to 10,000 clones, no singletons; the ten largest hold about 4.1%. No cognate antigen is known for these TCRs. The study, taken as a whole, reports: Reportedly, TCR beta sequences from common variable immunodeficiency showed fewer deletions and N-nucleotide insertions.

The specimen was peripheral blood mononuclear cells. The source of these receptors is a human donor with common variable immunodeficiency.

This clone was counted many times. The DNA read from the CDR3 is TGTGCCAGCAGCCAAGACCGGGGGGACTACAATGAG. This sequence encodes CASSQDRGDYNE. The whole CDR3 sequence is CASSQDRGDYNEQFF. The chain couples TRBV4-2 to TRBJ2-1, with TRBD2 identical over 7 bases. Read data end 3 residues before the CDR3 end; the end is taken from the germline J gene. CDR1 LGHNA and CDR2 YNFKEQ come from the germline V gene. CDR3 length equals 15 residues. Trimming cost V 0 bases and J 3 bases; bases outside gene matches: 2.

This clone was seen ten or more times. The CDR3 extends 3 residues past the end of the read, so its final part is completed from the germline J gene. This rearrangement joins TRBV11-3 to TRBJ2-1; 11 bases match TRBD2. V shed 5 bases, J shed 4 bases, and the junction held 4 bases outside the gene matches. CDR3 length equals 15 residues. Germline CDR1 is SGHNT and CDR2 is YENEEA. This CDR3 reads CASSQTSGTYNEQFF. Incomplete CDR3 DNA: TGTGCCAGCAGCCAGACTAGCGGGACTTACAATGAG.

This clone was counted at least ten times. The read ends 3 residues early relative to the CDR3; the germline J gene fills the gap. The J gene is TRBJ2-5, the V gene TRBV5-1, with TRBD1 as a possible D gene (5 bases). The CDR3 consists of 19 residues. Trimming removed 4 bases at V and 0 bases at J, with 25 bases between. Germline lookup yields CDR1 SGHRS and CDR2 YFSETQ. Incomplete CDR3 DNA: TGCGCCAGCAGCCCTCGGGTGACAGAACATGACTTGTACCAAGAGACC. It yields the protein CASSPRVTEHDLYQET. The full-length CDR3 reads as CASSPRVTEHDLYQETQYF.

Concerning this clone: The missing CDR3 end, 3 residues past where the read stops, is filled in from the germline J gene. The chain combines TRBV5-1 with TRBJ1-1; D might be TRBD1 (6 bases). The ends were cut back, 6 bases at V and 0 bases at J, with 18 bases in the middle. Germline values: CDR1 SGHRS, CDR2 YFSETQ. This CDR3 region has 16 residues. The part of the CDR3 DNA that was read is TGCGCCAGCAACTCCCAGGGGAGCACCATGAACACTGAA. It codes for CASNSQGSTMNTE. The full CDR3 protein is CASNSQGSTMNTEAFF.